Below are 28 T cell receptor beta chains sequenced from a single sample in a study of early T cells in non-severe SARS-CoV-2 infection. Via MiXCR, TCRdb re-called the 5' RACE reads, giving one row per CDR3 protein. Among tens of thousands of distinct CDR3 sequences listed, about 15% were seen once. Sequenced sample: whole blood. These receptors were taken from an adult who was a healthcare worker with PCR-confirmed SARS-CoV-2 infection or an uninfected control (not recorded which).

This clonotype was counted ten times or more. For the CDR3, the DNA is TGTGCCAGCAGGGAGGGGTTAAGCAATCAGCCCCAGCATTTT. Encoded protein: CASREGLSNQPQHF. J is TRBJ1-5 and V is TRBV2, with TRBD1 as a possible D gene (5 bases). Germline lookup yields CDR1 SNHLY and CDR2 FYNNEI. The CDR3 runs to 14 residues. With 6 bases removed from V and 1 base from J, the gap between germline ends came to 10 bases.

The gene calls are TRBV4-3 and TRBJ2-6; the D is unclear. Germline V gives CDR1 LGHNA, CDR2 YSLEER. This CDR3 spans 16 amino acids. Trimming stripped 0 bases from V and 1 base from J, with 7 bases between. DNA for the CDR3: TGCGCCAGCAGCCAAGAGGGCACATCTGGGGCCAACGTCCTGACTTTC. It yields the protein CASSQEGTSGANVLTF.

The genes are TRBV28 and TRBJ2-3; perhaps TRBD2 as D (6 bases). Trimming removed 3 bases from V and 3 bases from J, with 16 bases in between. Germline assignment: CDR1 MDHEN and CDR2 SYDVKM. This CDR3 comprises 16 residues. The CDR3 protein is CASSFGPMGGTDTQYF. For the CDR3, the DNA is TGTGCCAGCAGTTTTGGCCCCATGGGGGGTACAGATACGCAGTATTTT.

This clonotype appeared many times. V and J are TRBV12-3 or TRBV12-4 and TRBJ2-5; 7 bases line up with TRBD1. The CDR3 has 13 residues. Trimming removed 5 bases from V and 4 bases from J; junction bases left unmatched: 4. The CDR3 DNA reads as TGTGCCAGCAGTCTAGGGGGCGGAGAGACCCAGTACTTC. As protein: CASSLGGGETQYF.

This clonotype showed up many times. V and J are TRBV18 and TRBJ1-6; the D gene is possibly TRBD1 (5 bases). V dropped 6 bases and J dropped 5 bases, with 11 bases sitting between them. The length of the CDR3 is 14 residues. Germline V CDR1 and CDR2: KGHSH, LQKENI. The CDR3 reads CASSLTEDNSPLHF. DNA of the CDR3: TGTGCCAGCTCGCTGACAGAAGATAATTCACCCCTCCACTTT.

This chain uses TRBV5-1 with TRBJ2-3, with TRBD1 matching over 9 bases. Germline CDR1 SGHRS, CDR2 YFSETQ. J was trimmed by 5 bases and V by 4 bases; bases with no gene match: 11. The CDR3 extends over 16 amino acids. The CDR3 coding sequence is TGCGCCAGCAGCGAATACCGGGACAGGGTAAGAGATACGCAGTATTTT. Translated: CASSEYRDRVRDTQYF.

The chain has TRBV5-6 and TRBJ2-5, with D possibly TRBD1 on 5 matching bases. The CDR3 contains 14 residues. Deletions cut 4 bases from V and 3 bases from J, with 13 bases between. Per the germline V gene, CDR1 is SGHDT and CDR2 is YYEEEE. This chain's CDR3 is CASSRRGGEETQYF. In nucleotides, the CDR3 is TGTGCCAGCAGCCGAAGGGGCGGCGAAGAGACCCAGTACTTC.

This clonotype turned up a few times. This chain links TRBV20-1 with TRBJ1-2, with 7 positions matching TRBD1. The V and J ends lost 6 bases and 8 bases, in that order; junction bases with no gene match: 15. Germline-derived CDR1 and CDR2 are DFQATT and SNEGSKA (reference sequence). This CDR3 spans 14 amino acids. CDR3 in amino acids: CSAGGQPGLGGYTF. The DNA for the CDR3 is TGCAGTGCCGGGGGACAGCCGGGTCTTGGAGGCTACACCTTC.

This clonotype showed up just a few times. The V call is TRBV4-2, the J call TRBJ2-5, with TRBD2 matching 10 bases. Trimming cost V 3 bases and J 2 bases; bases outside gene matches: 6. Germline V gene lookup returns CDR1 LGHNA and CDR2 YNFKEQ. This CDR3 has 16 amino acids. CDR3 in amino acids: CASSHWTSGTQETQYF. The DNA of the CDR3 is TGTGCCAGCAGCCATTGGACTAGCGGAACACAAGAGACCCAGTACTTC.

This clonotype was counted many times. The genes are TRBV11-2 and TRBJ2-3, with D unresolved. The CDR3 runs 14 residues. Trimming removed 5 bases from V and 4 bases from J, with 13 bases in between. Germline CDR1 SGHAT, CDR2 FQNNGV. The CDR3 nucleotides are TGTGCCAGCAGCCCTAGTTCGGGCTCAGATACGCAGTATTTT. This encodes CASSPSSGSDTQYF.

V and J are TRBV7-9 and TRBJ2-4; 9 bases are shared with TRBD2. Unmatched junction bases numbered 7, after V lost 2 bases and J lost 5 bases. Germline CDR1 reads SEHNR; CDR2 reads FQNEAQ (reference sequence). This CDR3 has 16 residues. The CDR3 nucleotides are TGTGCCAGCAGCTTAAGGCGGGGGGGCGGAGAAAACATTCAGTACTTC. Translating gives CASSLRRGGGENIQYF. Full variable domain (remainder filled in from reference TRBV7-9 and TRBJ2-4): DTGVSQNPRHKITKRGQNVTFRCDPISEHNRLYWYRQTLGQGPEFLTYFQNEAQLEKSRLLSDRFSAERPKGSFSTLEIQRTEQGDSAMYLCASSLRRGGGENIQYFGAGTRLSVL.

In its sample, this clonotype was seen a few times. This chain links TRBV11-2 with TRBJ2-2; D is unresolved. Looked up from germline, CDR1 is SGHAT and CDR2 is FQNNGV. V was shortened by 1 base and J by 4 bases, with 10 bases between the two germline ends. The CDR3 extends over 15 amino acids. DNA for the CDR3: TGTGCCAGCAGCTTAGCCCAGGTCGTCACCGGGGAGCTGTTTTTT. This codes for CASSLAQVVTGELFF.

The CDR3 loop is CASSTNGGIYGYTF. CDR3 bases: TGTGCCAGCAGCACTAACGGAGGGATCTATGGCTACACCTTC. The V and J genes are TRBV7-9 and TRBJ1-2, with D unclear. The CDR3 runs 14 residues. CDR1 is SEHNR, CDR2 FQNEAQ, per germline (reference sequence). V shed 5 bases and J shed 4 bases, with 14 bases lying between them.

In its sample, this clonotype was seen a few times. The genes are TRBV6-6 and TRBJ2-1; D not resolved. The germline V and J ends were trimmed by 11 bases and 3 bases, with 8 bases remaining between them. CDR1 is MNHNY, CDR2 SVGAGI, per germline (reference sequence). The CDR3 contains 11 residues. DNA of the CDR3: TGTGCCGTAGGCAGCTACAATGAGCAGTTCTTC. Protein: CAVGSYNEQFF.

The rearrangement uses TRBV7-8 and TRBJ2-3, with TRBD2 as a possible D gene (5 bases). CDR1 SGHVS and CDR2 FQNEAQ come from the germline V gene. Trimming stripped 1 base from V and 4 bases from J, with 15 bases between. The CDR3 consists of 16 residues. DNA of the CDR3: TGTGCCAGCAGCTTAGTTGGTAGCGTGGTTCCAGATACGCAGTATTTT. This translates into CASSLVGSVVPDTQYF.

The chain couples TRBV29-1 to TRBJ1-1; D unresolved. The length of the CDR3 is 12 residues. V was cut by 6 bases and J by 3 bases, with 11 bases left in between. Germline CDR1 is SQVTM and CDR2 is ANQGSEA. The CDR3 sequence: CSVSRAYTEAFF. For the CDR3, the DNA is TGCAGCGTATCCCGGGCCTACACTGAAGCTTTCTTT.

CDR3 coding DNA: TGCAGCGTTTTAGCCCCGATGAACACTGAAGCTTTCTTT. It is translated as CSVLAPMNTEAFF. This chain connects TRBV29-1 to TRBJ1-1, with unresolved D. Deletions cut 5 bases from V and 0 bases from J, with 10 bases between. This CDR3 contains 13 residues. Germline V lookup: CDR1 SQVTM, CDR2 ANQGSEA.

There are many counts of this clonotype. This rearrangement joins TRBV28 to TRBJ1-5, with a tentative D call TRBD1 (5 bases). The CDR3 loop spans 17 amino acids. With 4 bases removed from V and 0 bases from J, the gap between germline ends came to 16 bases. Germline assignment: CDR1 MDHEN and CDR2 SYDVKM. The CDR3 sequence is CASSWVSRGLSNQPQHF. In DNA, the CDR3 is TGTGCCAGCAGTTGGGTGTCAAGGGGCCTTAGCAATCAGCCCCAGCATTTT.

There are a few counts of this clonotype. This chain links TRBV10-1 with TRBJ2-3; 9 bases are shared with TRBD2. The J segment lost 4 bases and the V segment lost 0 bases, leaving 11 bases of the junction unmatched. Germline CDR1 WNHNN, CDR2 SYGVQD (reference sequence). The CDR3 length is 18 residues. Here the CDR3 DNA reads TGCGCCAGCAGTGAGTCGTTGGGACTAGCAATAATCCCAGATACGCAGTATTTT. This translates into CASSESLGLAIIPDTQYF.

This clonotype has a count of ten or more. The V gene is TRBV4-2, the J gene TRBJ1-2, with 7 bases aligning to TRBD1. This CDR3 comprises 15 residues. Germline trimming cut 0 bases from V and 3 bases from J; bases unmatched to any gene: 4. CDR1 and CDR2 (germline): LGHNA, YNFKEQ. DNA of the CDR3: TGTGCCAGCAGCCAAGAAAGGACAGGAGACTATGGCTACACCTTC. Encoded protein: CASSQERTGDYGYTF.

This clonotype has just a few counts. V and J are TRBV28 and TRBJ1-5, with D unclear. CDR1 is MDHEN, CDR2 SYDVKM, per germline. The V and J ends lost 1 base and 0 bases respectively, with 10 bases between them. This CDR3 is 16 amino acids long. CDR3 sequence: CASSLFGRYSNQPQHF. The CDR3 DNA reads TGTGCCAGCAGTTTATTTGGCCGTTATAGCAATCAGCCCCAGCATTTT.

The chain combines TRBV12-3 or TRBV12-4 with TRBJ1-4; 8 bases are a match to TRBD1. V trimming: 3 bases; J trimming: 6 bases; junction bases outside the gene matches: 9. The CDR3 runs to 16 residues. The chain's CDR3 is CASSFRTGIVDEKLFF. The CDR3 DNA is TGTGCCAGCAGTTTCCGGACAGGGATTGTGGATGAAAAACTGTTTTTT.

This chain links TRBV6-6 with TRBJ2-7; 8 bases are a match to TRBD2. Germline V CDR1 and CDR2: MNHNY, SVGAGI (reference sequence). The CDR3 covers 16 residues. After removal of 3 bases from V and 0 bases from J, the junction contained 7 bases not matched to a gene. CDR3 DNA sequence: TGTGCCAGCAGTTATTTTGGCGGGGGGATCTCCTACGAGCAGTACTTC. It encodes CASSYFGGGISYEQYF.

This clonotype was counted at least ten times. This chain joins TRBV12-5 and TRBJ1-2; no firm D call. The CDR3 spans 13 residues. In germline, CDR1 is LGHNT, CDR2 FRNRAP. Deletions cut 1 base from V and 3 bases from J, with 6 bases between. This chain's CDR3 is CASGLGTYYGYTF. The CDR3 bases are TGTGCTAGTGGTTTGGGAACCTACTATGGCTACACCTTC.

This clonotype was counted ten times or more. The chain carries TRBV5-1 and TRBJ2-3, with D possibly TRBD2 on 6 matching bases. CDR3 size: 14 residues. From germline, CDR1 is SGHRS and CDR2 YFSETQ. Trimming cost V 4 bases and J 2 bases, with 11 bases left between them. The chain's CDR3 is CASSPGTFTDTQYF. In nucleotides, the CDR3 is TGCGCCAGCAGCCCCGGGACTTTCACAGATACGCAGTATTTT.

The chain combines TRBV20-1 with TRBJ2-4, with TRBD1 identical over 8 bases. This CDR3 is built from 11 residues. V lost 3 bases to trimming and J lost 8 bases; unmatched junction nucleotides: 0. Germline CDR1 is DFQATT and CDR2 is SNEGSKA (reference sequence). CDR3 protein: CSASRGHIQYF. The CDR3 bases are TGCAGTGCTAGCAGGGGGCACATTCAGTACTTC.

The chain links TRBV12-3 or TRBV12-4 to TRBJ1-2, with no clear D. The CDR3 is 15 amino acids. Trimming left V 3 bases short and J 3 bases short, with 14 bases between. In nucleotides, the CDR3 is TGTGCCAGCAGTTTTAAGGCAGGCGGGGACTATGGCTACACCTTC. This sequence encodes CASSFKAGGDYGYTF.

This sequence joins TRBV5-1 and TRBJ1-1, with 8 bases fitting TRBD1. From germline, CDR1 is SGHRS and CDR2 YFSETQ. The CDR3 is 14 residues long. The V segment lost 5 bases and the J segment 8 bases; nucleotides outside the gene matches: 11. The CDR3 loop is CASSVTGVTLEAFF. In DNA form, the CDR3 reads TGCGCCAGCAGTGTGACAGGGGTCACTTTAGAAGCTTTCTTT.